This T cell receptor (beta chain) was documented in a study of cytomegalovirus exposure and HLA in healthy donors. The PCR used 60 Vbeta and 13 Jbeta primers. Assay used: immunoSEQ multiplex PCR; TCRdb lists only in-frame clones, some missing. The table includes around 140,000 clones, 66% detected once. The CDR3 sequence is 15 residues long. V was cut by 7 bases and J by 0 bases, with 13 bases left in between. Germline values: CDR1 MNHNS, CDR2 SASEGT. Study-level results: A later analysis showed HLA-associated TCR beta chains outstripping equally common others in clonal expansion. Many donors shared some public TCRs, even though most TCR sequences were rare. A later analysis revealed that TCR association rates differed between HLA loci, peaking at DRB1 and bottoming out at HLA-C.

In the case of this clone: Its target is not known.

This chain links TRBV6-1 with TRBJ1-3; the D is unclear. This TCR was recovered from a woman aged 60 to 75 in good health and CMV-seronegative. Sequencing was carried out using PBMCs. CDR3 protein: CASKRAGSSGNTIYF. The CDR3 DNA follows: TGTGCCAGCAAGAGGGCGGGGAGCTCTGGAAACACCATATATTTT.